These T cell receptor beta chains were read from a single sample in a study of blood T cells in healthy people across ages. TCRdb passed the 5' RACE reads through MiXCR, listing each CDR3 protein once. This sample carries approximately 690,000 distinct CDR3 sequences, 58% of them seen once, and the ten largest clones take over 30%. Material for sequencing was blood. These receptor sequences come from a man aged 55 to 69 in good health. Each CDR3 is given with its conserved first and last residue. D genes are given only for firm matches. Expanded clones get a size class; other rows say once, few or many, or leave the size out.

. . TRBJ1-2 TRBV20-1 CSAPLGGSHYGYTF TGCAGTGCTCCCCTGGGGGGGTCCCACTATGGCTACACCTTC
. . TRBJ2-3 TRBV12-5 CASGLVLRHLSTDTQYF TGTGCTAGTGGTTTGGTCCTAAGGCACCTCAGCACAGATACGCAGTATTTT
few TRBD2 TRBJ2-1 TRBV6-1 CASPGWSGGDRSYNEQFF TGTGCCAGTCCAGGGTGGAGCGGGGGGGACCGCTCCTACAATGAGCAGTTCTTC
once . TRBJ2-5 TRBV20-1 CSARDQEGGHNEQYF TGCAGTGCTAGAGATCAGGAGGGAGGACACAATGAGCAGTACTTC
. TRBD2 TRBJ2-1 TRBV5-5 CASSPPLAGGYNEQFF TGTGCCAGCAGCCCCCCCCTAGCGGGGGGCTACAATGAGCAGTTCTTC
. . TRBJ2-7 TRBV12-3/TRBV12-4 CASSHSPRQGTNYEQYF TGTGCCAGCAGTCACTCCCCCAGACAGGGGACTAACTACGAGCAGTACTTC
. . TRBJ1-1 TRBV6-5 CASSSTMREAFF TGTGCCAGCAGCAGTACTATGCGGGAAGCTTTCTTT
. . TRBJ2-1 TRBV9 CASSSRGTSAYNEQFF TGTGCCAGCAGCTCCCGAGGAACCTCCGCCTACAATGAGCAGTTCTTC
. . TRBJ2-1 TRBV25-1 CASSEYAYEQFF TGTGCCAGCAGTGAGTATGCATATGAGCAGTTCTTC
. TRBD1 TRBJ2-6 TRBV2 CASKTGGLSGANVLTF TGTGCCAGCAAAACAGGGGGTCTCTCCGGGGCCAACGTCCTGACTTTC
. . TRBJ2-3 TRBV24-1 CATSDYLAGTQYF TGTGCCACCAGTGATTACCTAGCTGGCACGCAGTATTTT
. . TRBJ2-1 TRBV6-2/TRBV6-3 CASARLSYNEQFF TGTGCCAGTGCCCGACTCTCCTACAATGAGCAGTTCTTC
. . TRBJ2-4 TRBV7-2 CASSLVGRGDIQYF TGTGCCAGCAGCTTAGTAGGCAGGGGGGACATTCAGTACTTC
. TRBD1 TRBJ2-7 TRBV20-1 CGAKSDRDFYEQYF TGCGGTGCTAAAAGTGACAGGGATTTCTACGAGCAGTACTTC
. . TRBJ1-6 TRBV12-3/TRBV12-4 CASGRQGVNSPLHF TGTGCCAGCGGACGTCAGGGTGTTAATTCACCCCTCCACTTT
. TRBD1 TRBJ2-3 TRBV5-1 CASSLGDRVYNEQYF TGCGCCAGCAGCTTGGGGGACAGGGTTTACAATGAGCAGTATTTT
. . TRBJ2-1 TRBV21-1 CASSKVGVRTYEQFF TGTGCCAGCAGCAAAGTAGGTGTCAGAACCTACGAGCAGTTCTTC
. . TRBJ1-1 TRBV28 CASSQMDGRWTEAFF TGTGCCAGCAGTCAGATGGACGGGAGATGGACTGAAGCTTTCTTT
. . TRBJ1-1 TRBV19 CARLRSGQNTEAFF TGTGCCAGGCTGCGGTCGGGACAGAACACTGAAGCTTTCTTT
few . TRBJ2-7 TRBV4-1 CASSQEGPSSHEQYF TGCGCCAGCAGCCAAGAGGGGCCCTCCTCCCACGAGCAGTACTTC
. TRBD2 TRBJ2-6 TRBV15 CATSRALRGGVSGANVLTF TGTGCCACCAGCAGGGCTTTGCGGGGGGGAGTCTCTGGGGCCAACGTCCTGACTTTC
. . TRBJ1-6 TRBV3-1 CASSQDLEGSFHF TGTGCCAGCAGCCAAGATCTGGAGGGGAGTTTCCACTTT
. . TRBJ2-5 TRBV13 CASGQVQETQYF TGTGCCAGCGGCCAGGTCCAAGAGACCCAGTACTTC
. . TRBJ2-7 TRBV20-1 CSARGQGGVEQYF TGCAGTGCTAGAGGGCAGGGCGGGGTTGAGCAGTACTTC
. TRBD1 TRBJ1-1 TRBV2 CASKIDRGRTEAFF TGTGCCAGCAAAATCGACAGGGGGCGAACTGAAGCTTTCTTT
. . TRBJ2-3 TRBV4-1 CASSQPGPSTDTQYF TGCGCCAGCAGCCAGCCCGGACCGAGCACAGATACGCAGTATTTT
few . TRBJ2-5 TRBV21-1 CASSKHSETQYF TGTGCCAGCAGCAAACATTCAGAGACCCAGTACTTC
. . TRBJ1-1 TRBV20-1 CSAPKTRDTEAFF TGCAGTGCCCCCAAGACAAGAGACACTGAAGCTTTCTTT
. . TRBJ2-3 TRBV10-3 CAITGRETDTQYF TGCGCCATCACCGGCAGGGAGACAGATACGCAGTATTTT
. TRBD1 TRBJ2-5 TRBV29-1 CSAGTGLEETQYF TGCAGCGCCGGGACAGGCCTAGAAGAGACCCAGTACTTC
. . TRBJ2-5 TRBV2 CASNHIRDSQETQYF TGTGCCAGCAATCACATCCGGGACTCACAAGAGACCCAGTACTTC
. TRBD1 TRBJ2-5 TRBV20-1 CSLQTGGLQETQYF TGCAGTTTACAGACAGGGGGCCTCCAAGAGACCCAGTACTTC
once . TRBJ2-2 TRBV20-1 CSAYTGGGGTGELFF TGCAGTGCTTATACAGGGGGGGGAGGCACCGGGGAGCTGTTTTTT
. TRBD2 TRBJ2-3 TRBV14 CASSLMGLGSDTQYF TGTGCCAGCAGCCTTATGGGACTAGGATCAGATACGCAGTATTTT
. . TRBJ2-1 TRBV7-2 CASSPQGDREQFF TGTGCCAGCAGCCCCCAGGGAGATCGGGAGCAGTTCTTC
. . TRBJ2-1 TRBV20-1 CSARVTFYNEQFF TGCAGTGCTAGAGTGACATTTTACAATGAGCAGTTCTTC
once . TRBJ2-3 TRBV2 CASRPRGVGTDTQYF TGTGCCAGCAGACCCCGCGGCGTCGGCACAGATACGCAGTATTTT
. TRBD1 TRBJ1-1 TRBV11-2 CASSQNRGGGAFF TGTGCCAGCAGCCAAAACAGGGGAGGTGGAGCTTTCTTT
few . TRBJ2-3 TRBV29-1 CSVNFLGDTQYF TGCAGCGTCAACTTCCTGGGAGATACGCAGTATTTT
. TRBD1 TRBJ2-1 TRBV5-1 CASSPGQRYNEQFF TGCGCCAGCAGCCCGGGACAGAGGTACAATGAGCAGTTCTTC
. . TRBJ2-1 TRBV5-1 CASSFQQEGGNEQFF TGCGCCAGCAGCTTTCAGCAGGAGGGGGGAAATGAGCAGTTCTTC
. TRBD1 TRBJ2-7 TRBV6-5 CASSYGTGYNEQYF TGTGCCAGCAGTTACGGGACAGGATACAATGAGCAGTACTTC